This T cell receptor beta chain was captured in a study of CD8+ T cells in alopecia areata. Details on this clone: Its cognate antigen is unknown.

After isolation, RNA underwent reverse transcription to generate cDNA as the sequencing template. Assay used: immunoSEQ multiplex PCR; TCRdb lists only in-frame clones, some missing. The sample records some 100,000 clones, approximately 60% being singletons. CDR3 length: 11 residues. The V gene's germline CDR1 is SQVTM and CDR2 ANQGSEA. Trimming took 7 bases from V and 7 from J, leaving 13 bases between them. Study findings and constraints: Scalp repertoires also include resident alphabeta T cells from normal skin. Lesional scalp, especially alopecia totalis/universalis, showed higher clonality than normal scalp.

The chain recombines TRBV29-1 with TRBJ1-1, with a possible D match to TRBD1 (5 bases). Material: CD4+ T cells sorted from blood. This TCR came from a human donor in good health. The CDR3 nucleotides are TGCAGCGGGTTAGAGGGGATTGAAGCTTTCTTT. This encodes CSGLEGIEAFF.